The present entry profiles one T cell receptor beta chain with its context. The data belong to a study of Ad26.COV2.S vaccination and SARS-CoV-2 variants. CDR1 is SGDLS and CDR2 is YYNGEE in the germline V gene. The CDR3 loop spans 18 amino acids. V lost 0 bases, J lost 5 bases, and 6 bases stayed unmatched. The table came from immunoSEQ multiplex PCR; TCRdb's copy has only in-frame clones and leaves some out. Here the sample spans hundreds of thousands of clones, around 83% being singletons. The treatment was: roughly 20 received Ad26.COV2.S at low or high dose, single or two shots; about five received placebo; per-sample allocation not given. On day 63 after the first injection, vaccine and placebo recipients gave samples.

The chain is built from TRBV9 and TRBJ2-3; 16 bases line up with TRBD2. This receptor was identified in a person aged 18-65 years who received the Ad26.COV2.S COVID-19 vaccine or a placebo. The material was peripheral blood, obtained in a trial of Ad26.COV2.S vaccine versus placebo. CDR3 amino acids: CASSVAGTSGRALDTQYF. Written as DNA, the CDR3 is TGTGCCAGCAGCGTAGCCGGGACTAGCGGGAGGGCCCTAGATACGCAGTATTTT.